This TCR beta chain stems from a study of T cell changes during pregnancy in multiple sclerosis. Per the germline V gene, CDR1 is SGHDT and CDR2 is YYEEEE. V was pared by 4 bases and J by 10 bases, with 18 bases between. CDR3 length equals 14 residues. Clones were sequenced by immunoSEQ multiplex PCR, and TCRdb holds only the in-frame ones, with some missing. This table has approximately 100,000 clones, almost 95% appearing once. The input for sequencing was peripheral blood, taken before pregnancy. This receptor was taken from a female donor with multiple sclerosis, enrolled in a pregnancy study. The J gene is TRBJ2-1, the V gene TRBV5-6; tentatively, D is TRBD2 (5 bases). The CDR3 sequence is CASSEHEIAFEQFF. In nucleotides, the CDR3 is TGTGCCAGCAGCGAGCACGAGATAGCGTTCGAGCAGTTCTTC.